This T cell receptor beta chain was captured by sequencing in a study of blood T cells in healthy people across ages (dated by TCRdb to the mid-2010s). With respect to the entire study: Template switching captured roughly one uniquely barcoded TCR beta cDNA molecule per two T cells in model experiments. To track age-related changes in TCR beta repertoire diversity, the study relied on deep sequencing normalized with unique cDNA molecular identifiers. The donors were divided into four age groups: young (average about 16 years), middle-aged (approximately 42), aged (approximately 62) and long-lived (about 84). To avoid experimental bias, donors of different ages were distributed randomly across sequencing lanes. Two additional independent replicas of 1 million unique cDNA reads from the same blood draw were analyzed for two donors (one aged 18 to 29 and one aged 80 or older). Paper-wide results and their limitations: Conclusive comparison of naive and antigen-experienced compartments was prevented by the profiling of bulk unsorted PBMCs. Observed TCR beta diversity per million T cells fell roughly linearly with age, and a significant reduction was already apparent by age around 36. Compared with the aged group, the long-lived group had more naive CD4+ T cells, fewer expanded clones and increased TCR diversity, a pattern suggesting age selection. Estimates of total diversity based on one million sequenced T cells were considered lower bounds and underestimates. There was a strong correlation between observed TCR beta diversity and the percentage of naive T cells measured by flow cytometry. Donor CMV infection status was unknown, potentially confounding age-related changes in expanded clonotypes.

In the case of this clonotype: Its antigen remains undetermined. No quality values exist for individual bases; no much larger clone is one base distant.

Systemically healthy Caucasian individuals from Russia, over 30 in total and aged roughly 6 to 90 years, were included as donors. Around 9.7 milliliters of peripheral blood were collected from each donor into EDTA-treated Vacutainer tubes. Ficoll-Paque density-gradient centrifugation was used to isolate PBMCs, with at least 6 million per sample. Trizol reagent was used to extract total RNA from the PBMCs, yielding at least 5 micrograms per sample. The percentages of naive CD45RAhigh/CD27high T cells were determined by flow cytometry on a PBMC aliquot from every donor. The trim is 5 bases for V and 6 bases for J, with a gap of 14 bases between the germline ends. Including cysteine and phenylalanine, the CDR3 has 13 amino acids. Left in the record is the CDR3 DNA by itself, 39 bases read in frame from the first base. Looking up the germline V gene yields CDR1 SGHAT and CDR2 FQNNGV. The method was 5' RACE. The sample was run on an Illumina HiSeq 2500. The second PCR ran for about 7 to 11 cycles and used a J-beta primer mix along with a sample-barcoded 5' primer. A template-switch 5' adaptor carrying 12 random nucleotides introduced a unique molecular identifier onto each TCR beta cDNA molecule. At least 2.5 million CDR3-containing paired-end reads were obtained from each sample. All of the RNA was converted into first-strand cDNA using the Mint cDNA synthesis kit, with a TRBC-specific oligonucleotide serving as the primer. All cDNA was treated with uracil-DNA glycosylase and then went through a first 18-cycle PCR with the universal primers M1SS and BC2_uni_R. Per the authors' processing: Each sample was normalized by randomly selecting 1 million high-quality reads, each carrying a distinct molecular identifier. Instead of being binned into consensus sequences, reads with shared molecular identifiers were discarded. MiTCR, with a Q25 quality threshold and the strictest error-elimination algorithm, was used for CDR3 identification, clonotype clustering and error correction. Lower-bound total TCR beta diversity was estimated with a nonparametric unseen species model using Euler transformation. TCRdb took the public reads, trimmed them with fastp at Q25, ran MiXCR for clone calling and kept in-frame beta chains. Rows are unified per CDR3 protein, each entry keeping the most common DNA and genes. These V and J calls rely on TCRdb rather than the paper's analysis. The sample table shows approximately 800,000 distinct CDR3 sequences, and about 55% are seen once. The ten largest clones capture about 38% of the sample.

The rearranged chain carries TRBV11-2 and TRBJ2-7, with a weak D call of TRBD2 (5 bases match). This TCR was recovered from a man older than 75 in good health. The sample was blood. This receptor has the CDR3 CASSDPAGTEQYF. The DNA is as follows: TGTGCCAGCAGCGACCCGGCGGGTACCGAGCAGTACTTC.